These 8 T cell receptor beta chains were all obtained from the same sample, sequenced in a study of CD8 T cells in ankylosing spondylitis. TCRdb reprocessed the 5' RACE reads via MiXCR and lists one record per CDR3 protein. The top ten clones hold 4% to 5% of a sample with 200,000 to 250,000 distinct CDR3 sequences, 8% to 10% of them seen once. The sequenced material came from blood, either unsorted or a sorted T cell fraction (not recorded which). The receptors here all came from a female donor with ankylosing spondylitis or in good health (not recorded which).

In the case of this clonotype: One base away lies a much larger clone, so this may be a sequencing read error. The chain links TRBV9 to TRBJ2-1; weak D call: TRBD2 (6 bases). Germline CDR1 SGDLS, CDR2 YYNGEE. Trimming stripped 4 bases from V and 4 bases from J, with 15 bases between. This CDR3 comprises 15 residues. The CDR3 loop reads CASSSRVRGYNEQFF. Written as DNA, the CDR3 is TGTGCCAGCAGCTCTCGAGTGCGGGGATACAATGAGCAGTTCTTC.

This clonotype was recorded many times. The CDR3 reads CASSYTGPDSNQPQHF. Written as DNA, the CDR3 is TGTGCCAGCAGTTACACGGGACCAGACAGCAATCAGCCCCAGCATTTT. J is TRBJ1-5 and V is TRBV6-6, with D maybe TRBD1 (5 bases). The CDR3 has 16 residues. Germline V gene data show CDR1 as MNHNY and CDR2 as SVGAGI (reference sequence). The ends were cut back, 2 bases at V and 1 base at J, with 12 bases in the middle.

This clonotype was detected ten times or more. The chain has TRBV27 and TRBJ2-6; D may be TRBD1 (6 bases). The germline gives CDR1 MNHEY, CDR2 SMNVEV (reference sequence). The CDR3 covers 15 residues. Trimming stripped 6 bases from V and 4 bases from J, with 13 bases between. The CDR3 is CASSLQGAGANVLTF. CDR3 DNA sequence: TGTGCCAGCAGCCTACAGGGAGCGGGGGCCAACGTCCTGACTTTC.

This clonotype appeared many times. V is TRBV5-1 and J is TRBJ1-4, with D uncertain. Trimming cost V 1 base and J 8 bases, with 18 bases left between them. The CDR3 consists of 16 residues. Germline V gene lookup returns CDR1 SGHRS and CDR2 YFSETQ. The CDR3 bases are TGCGCCAGCAGCTTGCGAGGTCCGGATGCCGGCGAAAAACTGTTTTTT. It encodes CASSLRGPDAGEKLFF.

This clonotype came up many times. This rearrangement joins TRBV12-3 or TRBV12-4 to TRBJ2-7; TRBD2 agrees at 12 bases. V gave up 6 bases and J gave up 6 bases; unmatched junction bases: 9. The CDR3 consists of 15 residues. The CDR3: CASRSTSGRSSEQYF. The CDR3 DNA is TGTGCCAGCAGATCCACTAGCGGGAGGTCTTCCGAGCAGTACTTC.

There are many counts of this clonotype. This rearrangement joins TRBV20-1 to TRBJ2-1; tentative D call: TRBD2 (6 bases). This CDR3 has 13 amino acids. CDR1 is DFQATT and CDR2 is SNEGSKA in the germline V gene (reference sequence). V was clipped by 1 base and J by 6 bases, with 10 bases between them. This CDR3 is CSARVVGLNEQFF. CDR3 coding DNA: TGCAGTGCTAGAGTTGTGGGACTCAATGAGCAGTTCTTC.

This clonotype was picked up many times. V and J are TRBV7-8 and TRBJ2-7; possible D gene TRBD2, 6 bases. The V and J ends lost 1 base and 5 bases respectively, with 12 bases between them. This CDR3 is 14 amino acids long. Germline values: CDR1 SGHVS, CDR2 FQNEAQ. The chain's CDR3 is CASSLGGRRNEQYF. The CDR3 coding sequence is TGTGCCAGCAGCTTAGGTGGGAGGAGAAACGAGCAGTACTTC.

This clonotype has at least ten counts. The chain has TRBV5-1 and TRBJ1-3; 7 positions match TRBD1. Germline values: CDR1 SGHRS, CDR2 YFSETQ. This CDR3 is built from 16 residues. The ends lost 4 bases at V and 0 bases at J; junction bases unmatched: 7. The CDR3 DNA is TGCGCCAGCAGCCCGTTACAGGGGTCCTCTGGAAACACCATATATTTT. It is translated as CASSPLQGSSGNTIYF.